These 18 T cell receptor beta chains were sequenced from one sample in a study of OX40 agonist ivuxolimab in advanced cancers. The repertoire was sequenced with immunoSEQ multiplex PCR; TCRdb's copy has only in-frame clones and lacks some. This sample yields 100,000 to 140,000 clones, of which approximately 90% are seen a single time; roughly 1.1% belongs to the top ten. The starting material was CD4+ or CD8+ T cells sorted from blood, obtained in a trial of the OX40 agonist ivuxolimab. The receptors originated from an adult with an advanced solid tumor such as melanoma, head and neck, liver or kidney cancer.

V is TRBV6-1 and J is TRBJ2-7; no definite D call. The CDR3 consists of 11 residues. Germline-derived CDR1 and CDR2 are MNHNS and SASEGT. V lost 10 bases, J lost 3 bases, and 10 bases lay in between. The CDR3, as DNA: TGTGCCACCAGGATCCGCTACGAGCAGTACTTC. Amino acids: CATRIRYEQYF.

The V and J genes are TRBV30 and TRBJ2-5; TRBD1 might be the D (5 bases). The CDR3 runs 13 residues. Trimming took off 8 bases at V and 4 bases at J, with 17 bases between the two ends. Germline V gives CDR1 GTSNPN, CDR2 SVGIG (reference sequence). CDR3 sequence: CARQTQGGETQYF. The CDR3 coding sequence is TGTGCCCGCCAAACTCAGGGTGGAGAGACCCAGTACTTC.

The rearrangement joins TRBV30 to TRBJ1-1, with D unclear. From germline, CDR1 is GTSNPN and CDR2 SVGIG (reference sequence). The CDR3 runs 16 residues. Trimming shortened V by 3 bases and J by 0 bases, and 17 bases separated the two germline ends. The CDR3 sequence is CAWSPLGALMNTEAFF. The CDR3 coding sequence is TGTGCCTGGAGCCCTCTTGGTGCCCTGATGAACACTGAAGCTTTCTTT.

As concerns this clone: The sample contains more than one DNA sequence encoding this CDR3. This chain joins TRBV19 and TRBJ2-5; unclear D gene. V was shortened by 1 base and J by 4 bases, with 4 bases between the two germline ends. The CDR3 loop spans 12 amino acids. From germline, CDR1 is LNHDA and CDR2 SQIVND (reference sequence). CDR3 residues: CASSIGGETQYF. The CDR3 DNA reads TGTGCCAGTAGTATAGGGGGAGAGACCCAGTACTTC.

J is TRBJ1-5 and V is TRBV6-6; a possible D gene is TRBD1 (5 bases). V dropped 5 bases and J dropped 3 bases, with 14 bases sitting between them. Germline CDR1 is MNHNY and CDR2 is SVGAGI (reference sequence). CDR3 length equals 15 residues. This CDR3 is CASSTQGRNNQPQHF. CDR3 DNA sequence: TGTGCCAGCAGTACCCAGGGACGGAACAATCAGCCCCAGCATTTT.

The chain joins TRBV19 to TRBJ2-5, with 11 bases that match TRBD2. V shed 3 bases, J shed 7 bases, and the junction held 7 bases outside the gene matches. Germline-derived CDR1 and CDR2 are LNHDA and SQIVND (reference sequence). The CDR3 consists of 15 residues. This chain's CDR3 is CASSMIAGGGGTQYF. In nucleotides, the CDR3 is TGTGCCAGTAGTATGATAGCGGGAGGGGGAGGGACCCAGTACTTC.

This chain connects TRBV4-3 to TRBJ2-7, with 10 bases fitting TRBD1. The V gene end was trimmed by 2 bases and the J gene end by 5 bases; junction bases not matched to a gene: 6. The CDR3 spans 15 residues. Germline values: CDR1 LGHNA, CDR2 YSLEER. CDR3 amino acids: CASSQTTGGFDEQYF. The CDR3 DNA is TGCGCCAGCAGCCAAACGACAGGGGGCTTCGACGAGCAGTACTTC.

V gene TRBV10-2 combines with J gene TRBJ1-5, with D uncertain. Germline assignment: CDR1 WSHSY and CDR2 SAAADI. This CDR3 has 14 amino acids. V was shortened by 3 bases and J by 1 base, with 7 bases between the two germline ends. The DNA of the CDR3 is TGCGCCAGCAGTGATTTAACGAGCAATCAGCCCCAGCATTTT. Translating it yields CASSDLTSNQPQHF.

The CDR3 loop reads CASSPPGGGDTGELFF. CDR3 sequence (DNA): TGTGCCAGTAGCCCCCCAGGGGGCGGTGACACCGGGGAGCTGTTTTTT. V usage is TRBV19 and J usage is TRBJ2-2; 8 bases match TRBD1. From germline, CDR1 is LNHDA and CDR2 SQIVND (reference sequence). The V gene end was trimmed by 6 bases and the J gene end by 3 bases; junction bases not matched to a gene: 9. The CDR3 loop spans 16 amino acids.

This clone has only a few counts. This chain joins TRBV7-9 and TRBJ1-2; D possibly corresponds to TRBD1 (5 bases). The germline V and J ends were trimmed by 6 bases and 1 base, with 27 bases remaining between them. Germline V gene sequence: CDR1 SEHNR, CDR2 FQNEAQ (reference sequence). The CDR3 is 19 residues long. The CDR3 coding sequence is TGTGCCAGCAGACGGGCGGATGTGGGACGGCGGACTCTTAACTATGGCTACACCTTC. This sequence encodes CASRRADVGRRTLNYGYTF.

The J gene is TRBJ2-7, the V gene TRBV10-1, with TRBD2 matching 11 bases. This CDR3 comprises 17 residues. J gave up 7 bases and V 6 bases, and 17 bases lay outside the gene matches. Germline CDR1 is WNHNN and CDR2 is SYGVQD (reference sequence). The chain's CDR3 is CASRRAEVAGGTLEQYF. The CDR3 DNA reads as TGCGCCAGCAGGCGGGCGGAGGTAGCGGGAGGGACCTTGGAGCAGTACTTC.

The gene calls are TRBV7-9 and TRBJ2-7; 8 bases agree with TRBD1. Trimming took 6 bases from V and 3 from J; bases not matched to a gene: 4. The CDR3 sequence is 13 residues long. Per germline, CDR1 SEHNR and CDR2 FQNEAQ (reference sequence). The DNA for the CDR3 is TGTGCCAGCAGACAAGGACAGGGCTACGAGCAGTACTTC. Translating gives CASRQGQGYEQYF.

The chain carries TRBV28 and TRBJ1-4; 7 bases are a match to TRBD1. Germline V gene lookup returns CDR1 MDHEN and CDR2 SYDVKM. The ends lost 8 bases at V and 7 bases at J; junction bases unmatched: 7. The CDR3 runs to 13 residues. CDR3: CASAGDSPEKLFF. In nucleotides, the CDR3 is TGTGCCAGCGCTGGGGACAGCCCTGAAAAACTGTTTTTT.

A few counts support this clone. The V call is TRBV21-1, the J call TRBJ2-7. TRBV21-1 is a known pseudogene. The CDR3 totals 12 residues. The CDR3 nucleotides are TGTGCCATGGTTCTCCCTTCCTACGAGCAGTACTTC. Amino acid sequence: CAMVLPSYEQYF.

In its sample, this clone was seen once. The rearrangement joins TRBV6-1 to TRBJ2-7, with TRBD1 matching 8 bases. The J segment lost 4 bases and the V segment lost 6 bases, leaving 2 bases of the junction unmatched. Germline V gives CDR1 MNHNS, CDR2 SASEGT. The CDR3 runs 12 residues. The CDR3 region is CASSRGPYEQYF. CDR3 nucleotides: TGTGCCAGCAGCAGGGGGCCTTACGAGCAGTACTTC.

The chain links TRBV5-1 to TRBJ2-5; TRBD2 matches 10 bases. Germline CDR1 reads SGHRS; CDR2 reads YFSETQ. There are 15 residues in the CDR3. The V and J ends lost 0 bases and 10 bases, in that order; junction bases with no gene match: 9. CDR3 sequence reads: CASSLGLAGPEIQYF. The CDR3 DNA sequence: TGCGCCAGCAGCTTGGGACTAGCGGGTCCGGAAATCCAGTACTTC.

The chain recombines TRBV12-5 with TRBJ1-2, with TRBD1 matching over 8 bases. Germline trimming cut 3 bases from V and 4 bases from J; bases unmatched to any gene: 4. The germline V gene encodes CDR1 LGHNT and CDR2 FRNRAP. This CDR3 is built from 14 residues. The CDR3 sequence is CASGFPGQAYGYTF. The DNA for the CDR3 is TGTGCTAGTGGTTTCCCGGGACAGGCCTATGGCTACACCTTC.

The chain links TRBV28 to TRBJ2-5; 8 bases are shared with TRBD2. The V gene end was trimmed by 7 bases and the J gene end by 5 bases; junction bases not matched to a gene: 9. Germline V gene sequence: CDR1 MDHEN, CDR2 SYDVKM. The CDR3 has 14 amino acids. The CDR3 bases are TGTGCCAGCAATCAGCGGGAGAGGCGGGAGACCCAGTACTTC. As protein: CASNQRERRETQYF.